This is a list of T cell receptor beta chains from one sample in a study of cytomegalovirus exposure and HLA in healthy donors. Repertoires were generated with immunoSEQ multiplex PCR, while TCRdb's copy carries only in-frame clones and drops some. The sample has about 200,000 clones, roughly 88% seen once. Specimen: PBMCs. The receptors were gathered from a woman aged 25 to 39 in good health and CMV-seropositive. The CDR3 runs from the conserved cysteine through the conserved F or W. The order of the fields is J gene, V gene, CDR3 length, clone size, D gene, CDR3 DNA, CDR3 protein. A D gene is named only where the DNA matches it firmly. Part of the rows lack a size; the others show once, few, many or a class for expanded clones.

j_call: TRBJ1-5; v_call: TRBV29-1; cdr3_length: 13; clone_size: NA; d_call: NA; cdr3_nt: TGCAGCGTTACCGTAGGAGGCAATCAGCCCCAGCATTTT; cdr3_aa: CSVTVGGNQPQHF
j_call: TRBJ2-1; v_call: TRBV7-9; cdr3_length: 15; clone_size: few; d_call: NA; cdr3_nt: TGTGCCAGCAGCGCTACAGGGTCGGGCTACAATGAGCAGTTCTTC; cdr3_aa: CASSATGSGYNEQFF
j_call: TRBJ1-1; v_call: TRBV18; cdr3_length: 15; clone_size: NA; d_call: NA; cdr3_nt: TGTGCCAGCTCACCTAACTCAGGGGAGAACACTGAAGCTTTCTTT; cdr3_aa: CASSPNSGENTEAFF
j_call: TRBJ2-1; v_call: TRBV5-1; cdr3_length: 16; clone_size: NA; d_call: TRBD2; cdr3_nt: TGCGCCAGCAGCCCGAGGACTAGCGGGAGGCTCAATGAGCAGTTCTTC; cdr3_aa: CASSPRTSGRLNEQFF
j_call: TRBJ2-1; v_call: TRBV19; cdr3_length: 15; clone_size: NA; d_call: NA; cdr3_nt: TGTGCCAGTAGTATTGGGCAGAGCTCCTACAATGAGCAGTTCTTC; cdr3_aa: CASSIGQSSYNEQFF
j_call: TRBJ1-5; v_call: TRBV27; cdr3_length: 15; clone_size: NA; d_call: NA; cdr3_nt: TGTGCCAGCAGCCAAACCCCACAGGGTAATCAGCCCCAGCATTTT; cdr3_aa: CASSQTPQGNQPQHF
j_call: TRBJ2-7; v_call: TRBV10-3; cdr3_length: 15; clone_size: many; d_call: TRBD1; cdr3_nt: TGTGCCATCAGTAAGACAGGGGAAGGGGACACCGAGCAGTACTTC; cdr3_aa: CAISKTGEGDTEQYF
j_call: TRBJ2-6; v_call: TRBV9; cdr3_length: 16; clone_size: NA; d_call: TRBD2; cdr3_nt: TGTGCCAGCAGCCCGGGGCGGGAGACTGGGGCCAACGTCCTGACTTTC; cdr3_aa: CASSPGRETGANVLTF
j_call: TRBJ2-7; v_call: TRBV6-1; cdr3_length: 14; clone_size: NA; d_call: TRBD2; cdr3_nt: TGTGCCAGCTCCCGGGACTACGATATCTACGAGCAGTACTTC; cdr3_aa: CASSRDYDIYEQYF
j_call: TRBJ2-6; v_call: TRBV28; cdr3_length: 15; clone_size: NA; d_call: NA; cdr3_nt: TGTGCCAGCAGCGTGGCTAGCTCTGGGGCCAACGTCCTGACTTTC; cdr3_aa: CASSVASSGANVLTF
j_call: TRBJ1-3; v_call: TRBV29-1; cdr3_length: 12; clone_size: NA; d_call: TRBD1; cdr3_nt: TGCAGCGGACAGGGTTCTGGAAACACCATATATTTT; cdr3_aa: CSGQGSGNTIYF
j_call: TRBJ2-7; v_call: TRBV5-1; cdr3_length: 16; clone_size: NA; d_call: TRBD1; cdr3_nt: TGCGCCAGCAGCTATCTGACAGGGCCGAGATTCCACGAGCAGTACTTC; cdr3_aa: CASSYLTGPRFHEQYF
j_call: TRBJ2-1; v_call: TRBV6-1; cdr3_length: 12; clone_size: NA; d_call: TRBD2; cdr3_nt: TGTGCCAGCAGTGAGAGGACTAGCGGGCAGTTCTTC; cdr3_aa: CASSERTSGQFF
j_call: TRBJ1-4; v_call: TRBV5-1; cdr3_length: 16; clone_size: NA; d_call: NA; cdr3_nt: TGCGCCAGCAGCTTGGGAAGCTATGCAACTAATGAAAAACTGTTTTTT; cdr3_aa: CASSLGSYATNEKLFF
j_call: TRBJ2-5; v_call: TRBV20-1; cdr3_length: 11; clone_size: NA; d_call: NA; cdr3_nt: TGCAGTGCTGGCCCCCAAGAGACCCAGTACTTC; cdr3_aa: CSAGPQETQYF
j_call: TRBJ2-1; v_call: TRBV5-1; cdr3_length: 16; clone_size: NA; d_call: NA; cdr3_nt: TGCGCCAGCAGCTTGGCAGGGGAACTAAACTACAATGAGCAGTTCTTC; cdr3_aa: CASSLAGELNYNEQFF
j_call: TRBJ1-5; v_call: TRBV15; cdr3_length: 15; clone_size: NA; d_call: TRBD1; cdr3_nt: TGTGCCACCAGCAGAGTGACAGGGGATGGTCAGCCCCAGCATTTT; cdr3_aa: CATSRVTGDGQPQHF
j_call: TRBJ2-5; v_call: TRBV7-9; cdr3_length: 17; clone_size: NA; d_call: NA; cdr3_nt: TGTGCCAGCAGCTTAGGCCCCGACAGGGAGGCCCAAGAGACCCAGTACTTC; cdr3_aa: CASSLGPDREAQETQYF
j_call: TRBJ1-4; v_call: TRBV2; cdr3_length: 17; clone_size: NA; d_call: TRBD1; cdr3_nt: TGTGCCAGCAGTCTTATACCGACAGGGGGCAAGTATGAAAAACTGTTTTTT; cdr3_aa: CASSLIPTGGKYEKLFF
j_call: TRBJ1-2; v_call: TRBV6-6; cdr3_length: 14; clone_size: NA; d_call: NA; cdr3_nt: TGTGCCAGCAGACTGACGACATTCAACTATGGCTACACCTTC; cdr3_aa: CASRLTTFNYGYTF
j_call: TRBJ2-3; v_call: TRBV5-1; cdr3_length: 15; clone_size: NA; d_call: TRBD2; cdr3_nt: TGCGCCAGCAGCTTGGACGGGCGGGAGACAGATACGCAGTATTTT; cdr3_aa: CASSLDGRETDTQYF
j_call: TRBJ1-2; v_call: TRBV6-1; cdr3_length: 15; clone_size: NA; d_call: NA; cdr3_nt: TGTGCCAGCAGGGTCTCAGGGATTTCTAACTATGGCTACACCTTC; cdr3_aa: CASRVSGISNYGYTF
j_call: TRBJ2-1; v_call: TRBV4-1; cdr3_length: 14; clone_size: once; d_call: TRBD2; cdr3_nt: TGCGCCAGCCGGGGGGGAGTGGCCTACAATGAGCAGTTCTTC; cdr3_aa: CASRGGVAYNEQFF
j_call: TRBJ2-3; v_call: TRBV2; cdr3_length: 14; clone_size: NA; d_call: TRBD2; cdr3_nt: TGTGCCAGCAGTGGACTAGCGGGCACAGATACGCAGTATTTT; cdr3_aa: CASSGLAGTDTQYF
j_call: TRBJ2-1; v_call: TRBV2; cdr3_length: 15; clone_size: NA; d_call: TRBD2; cdr3_nt: TGTGCCAGCAGACCAAGGACTAGCGGGGACAATGAGCAGTTCTTC; cdr3_aa: CASRPRTSGDNEQFF
j_call: TRBJ2-4; v_call: TRBV1; cdr3_length: 19; clone_size: NA; d_call: NA; cdr3_nt: TGCACCAGCAGCCAACCCTCACCGGGACTAGCAAGAGCCAAAAACATTCAGTACTTC; cdr3_aa: CTSSQPSPGLARAKNIQYF